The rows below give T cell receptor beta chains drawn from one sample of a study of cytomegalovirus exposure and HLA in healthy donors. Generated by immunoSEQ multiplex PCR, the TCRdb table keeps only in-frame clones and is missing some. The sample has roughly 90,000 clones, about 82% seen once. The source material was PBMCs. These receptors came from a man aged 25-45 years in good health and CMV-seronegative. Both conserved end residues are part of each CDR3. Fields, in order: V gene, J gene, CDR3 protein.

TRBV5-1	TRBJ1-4	CASSLDPRRTNEKLFF
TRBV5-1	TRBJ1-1	CASSLTRGHAFF
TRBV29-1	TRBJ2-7	CSVASGVGEQYF
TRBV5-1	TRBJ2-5	CASSSGSGDQETQYF
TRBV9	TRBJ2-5	CASSGSSEETQYF
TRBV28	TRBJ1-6	CASSFRDSPLHF
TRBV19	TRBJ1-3	CASSTRQANTIYF
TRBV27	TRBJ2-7	CASSPRTSGKGEQYF
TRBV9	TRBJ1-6	CASSVDPGSPLHF
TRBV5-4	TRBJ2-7	CASSSITGPYEQYF
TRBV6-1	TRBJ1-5	CASSVKRFSNQPQHF
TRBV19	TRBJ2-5	CASTSWTGETQYF
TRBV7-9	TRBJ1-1	CASSLVLGPTEAFF
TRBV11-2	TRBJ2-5	CASSRPAGGLETQYF
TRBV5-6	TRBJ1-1	CASSTTGGRDTEAFF
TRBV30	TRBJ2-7	CACGTGDHEQYF
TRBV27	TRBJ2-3	CASSIYRGLSVTDTQYF
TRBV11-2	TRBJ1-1	CASSLDGSGATEAFF
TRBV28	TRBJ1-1	CAGCAGGKNTEAFF
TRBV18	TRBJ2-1	CASSLFMNPDNLYNEQFF
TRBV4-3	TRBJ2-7	CASSQELSSGEAYEQYF
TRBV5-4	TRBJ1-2	CASSLDLQGKNYGYTF
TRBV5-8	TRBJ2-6	CASSKTGGSGANVLTF
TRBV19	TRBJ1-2	CASYNRGLGYTF
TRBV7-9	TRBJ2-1	CASRGGRQGAWNEQFF
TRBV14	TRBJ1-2	CASSQDGTAFPNYGYTF
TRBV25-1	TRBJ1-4	CASAKGQGGKLFF
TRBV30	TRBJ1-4	CAWSMDRGQEKLFF
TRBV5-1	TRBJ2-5	CASSLGAGGRTQETQYF
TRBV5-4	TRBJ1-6	CASSSTGGRSPLHF
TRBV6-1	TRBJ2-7	CASLGLIREQYF
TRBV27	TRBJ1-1	CASSLGLLGVNTEAFF
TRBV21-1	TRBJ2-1	CASTGELFYNEQFF
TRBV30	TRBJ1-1	CAAGAALFKAFF
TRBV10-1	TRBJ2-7	CASSKEQTSYEQYF
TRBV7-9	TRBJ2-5	CASSPRRQGAGETQYF
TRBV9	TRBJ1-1	CASTLDMNTEAFF
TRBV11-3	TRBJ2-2	CASSTSGTVSGELFF
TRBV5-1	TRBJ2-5	CASSLPGTSGTPEGTQYF
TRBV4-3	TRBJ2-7	CASSQDRQGAGEQYF
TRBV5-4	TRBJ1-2	CASSLAGDRGNTF
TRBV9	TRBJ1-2	CASSVGGQSNYGYTF
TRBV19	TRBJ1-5	CASRAGKQPQHF
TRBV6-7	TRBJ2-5	CASSPVLAGGPSNETQYF
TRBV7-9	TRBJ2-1	CASSYRGSSYNEQFF
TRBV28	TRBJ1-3	CASSPPLSGTDGNTIYF
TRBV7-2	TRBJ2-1	CASSTRTSNNEQFF
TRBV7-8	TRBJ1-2	CASSRTRGTGYTF
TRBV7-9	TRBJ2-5	CASATGGETQYF
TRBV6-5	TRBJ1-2	CASSWPRGGYTF
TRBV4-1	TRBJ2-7	CASSQEGQPREQYF
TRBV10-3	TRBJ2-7	CAISEDRLALYEQYF
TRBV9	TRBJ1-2	CASSPSTGLYGYTF